This T cell receptor (beta chain) was documented in a study of blood T cell repertoires in COVID-19. Libraries were prepared by immunoSEQ multiplex PCR; TCRdb keeps only in-frame clonotypes and omits some of them. The sample lists about 52,000 clones, approximately 83% seen once, with more than 9% in the top ten. The specimen was peripheral blood. This clonotype was obtained from a man older than 75 with COVID-19, enrolled during active disease.

CDR3 in amino acids: CASSNRDRGAEAFF. The CDR3 DNA reads as TGTGCCAGTAGTAACCGGGACAGGGGGGCTGAAGCTTTCTTT. The V call is TRBV19, the J call TRBJ1-1; 11 bases are shared with TRBD1. The CDR3 sequence is 14 residues long. CDR1 LNHDA and CDR2 SQIVND come from the germline V gene (reference sequence). The ends lost 4 bases at V and 6 bases at J; junction bases unmatched: 4.